This T cell receptor beta chain comes out of a study of T cells expressing NK-cell markers. Study summary: Seven sequenced donors out of eight were HCMV-seropositive, one seronegative.

TCRdb reprocessed the 5' RACE reads; each CDR3 protein has one entry and no DNA is given. This sample's table reports 300,000 to 500,000 distinct CDR3 sequences. The CDR3 sequence is 15 residues long. Per the germline V gene, CDR1 is SGHAT and CDR2 is FQNNGV. Study-level findings and limits: Where four donors were concerned, these clonotypes also led the CD3+CD56-NKG2C+ fraction.

Comment on this clonotype: Its cognate antigen is unknown.

V gene TRBV11-2 combines with J gene TRBJ1-1; TCRdb picks TRBD1, but there is no DNA to check that call. This receptor was taken from a woman aged 50 to 65 in good health. The sample consisted of blood T cells: a sorted CD56 or NKG2C T cell subset, CD4+ or CD8+ T cells, or bulk PBMC T cells (not recorded which). The CDR3 sequence: CASSFGTGSRTEAFF.